A selection of T cell receptor beta chains follows, all from one sample in a study of blood T cell repertoires in COVID-19. The assay was immunoSEQ multiplex PCR, and TCRdb's table has in-frame clones only and misses some. The sample lists about 310,000 clones, 80% to 90% occurring once. The sequencing input was peripheral blood. The receptor source for this set is a woman in her forties or fifties who had recovered from COVID-19. Both conserved end residues are part of each CDR3. A D gene is named only where the DNA matches it firmly. Clone size is given for some rows only: seen once, a few or many times, or a class if the clone is expanded.

>-|TRBJ1-1|TRBV27|16|-
TGTGCCAGCAGTCCCTTACCCGGAGGAAGAGTCACTGAAGCTTTCTTT
CASSPLPGGRVTEAFF
>-|TRBJ1-2|TRBV15|14|TRBD1
TGTGCCACCAGCAGAGTTGACAGGGGGTCTGGCTACACCTTC
CATSRVDRGSGYTF
>-|TRBJ1-4|TRBV19|14|-
TGTGCCAGTAGTATAACTACAACTAATGAAAAACTGTTTTTT
CASSITTTNEKLFF
>-|TRBJ1-5|TRBV19|13|-
TGTGCCAGTAGTATCCAGGGAAGGCAGCCCCAGCATTTT
CASSIQGRQPQHF
>-|TRBJ2-2|TRBV2|17|TRBD2
TGTGCCAGCAGTGTTGGGACTAGCGGCGCGAACACCGGGGAGCTGTTTTTT
CASSVGTSGANTGELFF
>-|TRBJ1-1|TRBV19|12|TRBD1
TGTGCCAGTAGTATTCCCGACAGGGATCCTTTCTTT
CASSIPDRDPFF
>once|TRBJ2-1|TRBV13|16|-
TGTGCCAGCAGCTTAGGCCTCGGGACATCTTACAATGAGCAGTTCTTC
CASSLGLGTSYNEQFF
>-|TRBJ2-2|TRBV19|14|-
TGTGCCGGGGGGGGGCCAGCGAACACCGGGGAGCTGTTTTTT
CAGGGPANTGELFF
>-|TRBJ2-7|TRBV28|14|-
TGTGCCAGCAGTTCAACCGCGGTTGCCTGGGTGCAGTACTTC
CASSSTAVAWVQYF
>-|TRBJ1-5|TRBV18|17|TRBD1
TGTGCCAGCTCATCAACAGGGGGCGCAAGTGGCAATCAGCCCCAGCATTTT
CASSSTGGASGNQPQHF